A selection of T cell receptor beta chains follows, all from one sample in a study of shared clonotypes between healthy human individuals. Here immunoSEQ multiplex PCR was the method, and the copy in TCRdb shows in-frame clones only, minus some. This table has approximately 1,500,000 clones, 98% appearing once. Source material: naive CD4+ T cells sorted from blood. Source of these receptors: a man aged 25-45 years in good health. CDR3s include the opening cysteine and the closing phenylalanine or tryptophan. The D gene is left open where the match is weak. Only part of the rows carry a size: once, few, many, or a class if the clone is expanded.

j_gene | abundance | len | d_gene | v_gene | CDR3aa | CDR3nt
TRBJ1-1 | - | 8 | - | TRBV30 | CAWSEAFF | TGTGCCTGGAGTGAAGCTTTCTTT
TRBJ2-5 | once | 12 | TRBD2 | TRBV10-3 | CAISSGKETQYF | TGTGCCATCAGTAGCGGGAAGGAGACCCAGTACTTC
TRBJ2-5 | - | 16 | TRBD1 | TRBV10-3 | CAISGRDRGPQETQYF | TGTGCCATCAGCGGACGGGACAGGGGTCCTCAAGAGACCCAGTACTTC
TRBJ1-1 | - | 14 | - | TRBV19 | CASRSQGMNTEAFF | TGTGCCAGTAGGAGCCAGGGAATGAACACTGAAGCTTTCTTT
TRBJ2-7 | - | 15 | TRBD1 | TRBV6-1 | CASSEQGARHREQYF | TGTGCCAGCAGTGAACAGGGGGCGCGTCACCGCGAGCAGTACTTC
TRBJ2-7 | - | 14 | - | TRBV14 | CASSQEVGDGEQYF | TGTGCCAGCAGCCAAGAGGTCGGGGATGGGGAGCAGTACTTC
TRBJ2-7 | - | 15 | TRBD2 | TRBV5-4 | CASSRDGTSSYEQYF | TGTGCCAGCAGCCGGGACGGGACTAGCTCCTACGAGCAGTACTTC
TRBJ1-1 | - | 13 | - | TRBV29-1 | CSVRSAGNTEAFF | TGCAGCGTTCGGTCAGCAGGGAACACTGAAGCTTTCTTT
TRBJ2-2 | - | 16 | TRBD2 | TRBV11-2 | CASSLLAGNLAGELFF | TGTGCCAGCAGCTTACTAGCGGGAAATCTTGCCGGGGAGCTGTTTTTT
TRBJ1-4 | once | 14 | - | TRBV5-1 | CASSRTGTREKLFF | TGCGCCAGCAGCCGGACGGGGACAAGGGAAAAACTGTTTTTT
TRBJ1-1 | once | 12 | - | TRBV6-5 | CASSYSGLGAFF | TGTGCCAGCAGTTACTCAGGGCTGGGGGCTTTCTTT
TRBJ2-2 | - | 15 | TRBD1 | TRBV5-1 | CASSPGQGATGELFF | TGCGCCAGCAGCCCGGGACAGGGGGCGACCGGGGAGCTGTTTTTT
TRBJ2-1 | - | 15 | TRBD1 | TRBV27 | CASRSRTGSMRGQFF | TGTGCCAGCAGATCTCGGACAGGGTCAATGCGGGGGCAGTTCTTC
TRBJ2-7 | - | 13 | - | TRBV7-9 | CASGRQDSYEQYF | TGTGCCAGTGGGAGACAGGACTCCTACGAGCAGTACTTC
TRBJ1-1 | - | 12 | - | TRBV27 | CASSSGGPEAFF | TGTGCCAGCTCTAGTGGAGGGCCTGAAGCTTTCTTT
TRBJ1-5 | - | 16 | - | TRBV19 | CASSPGNWRSNQPQHF | TGTGCCAGTAGTCCTGGCAACTGGAGGAGCAATCAGCCCCAGCATTTT
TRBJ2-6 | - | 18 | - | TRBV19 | CASSIVGTPNSGANVLTF | TGTGCCAGTAGTATAGTAGGGACTCCCAACTCTGGGGCCAACGTCCTGACTTTC
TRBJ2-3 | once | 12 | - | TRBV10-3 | CAISESTDTQYF | TGTGCCATCAGTGAAAGCACAGATACGCAGTATTTT
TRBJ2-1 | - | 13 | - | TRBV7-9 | CASSSEPPGLRFF | TGTGCCAGCAGCTCCGAACCACCGGGACTTCGGTTCTTC
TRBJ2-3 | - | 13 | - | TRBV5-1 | CASSLTGFDTQYF | TGCGCCAGCAGCCTCACAGGGTTCGATACGCAGTATTTT
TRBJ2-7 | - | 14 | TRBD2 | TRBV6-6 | CASSSLAAAYEQYF | TGTGCCAGCAGTTCGCTAGCGGCCGCCTACGAGCAGTACTTC
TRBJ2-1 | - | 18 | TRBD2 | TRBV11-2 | CASSPLGGREGSYNEQFF | TGTGCCAGCAGCCCGCTCGGCGGGCGGGAGGGCTCCTACAATGAGCAGTTCTTC
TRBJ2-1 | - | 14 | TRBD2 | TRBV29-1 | CSVVKTSANNEQFF | TGCAGCGTTGTGAAGACTAGCGCCAACAATGAGCAGTTCTTC
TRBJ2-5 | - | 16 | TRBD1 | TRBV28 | CASSPGTGAPQETQYF | TGTGCCAGCAGCCCCGGGACAGGTGCCCCCCAAGAGACCCAGTACTTC
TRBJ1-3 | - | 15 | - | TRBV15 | CATSRVGTLGNTIYF | TGTGCCACCAGCAGAGTCGGGACTCTAGGAAACACCATATATTTT
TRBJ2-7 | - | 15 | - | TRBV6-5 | CASSSSGTPPRFQYF | TGTGCCAGCAGTTCCTCTGGGACCCCACCTAGGTTTCAGTACTTC
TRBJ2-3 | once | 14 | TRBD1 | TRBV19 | CASRPTGSTDTQYF | TGTGCCAGTAGACCGACAGGGAGCACAGATACGCAGTATTTT
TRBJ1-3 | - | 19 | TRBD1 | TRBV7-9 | CASSHPGVGQASSGNTIYF | TGTGCCAGCAGCCACCCAGGGGTAGGACAGGCCAGCTCTGGAAACACCATATATTTT
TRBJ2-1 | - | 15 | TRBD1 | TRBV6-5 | CASSTTGGPYNEQFF | TGTGCCAGCAGTACAACAGGGGGCCCGTACAATGAGCAGTTCTTC
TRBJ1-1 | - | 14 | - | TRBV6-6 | CASSYGSENTEAFF | TGTGCCAGCAGTTACGGCAGTGAGAACACTGAAGCTTTCTTT
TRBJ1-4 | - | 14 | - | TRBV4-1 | CASSPPPVNEKLFF | TGCGCCAGCAGCCCGCCGCCAGTTAATGAAAAACTGTTTTTT
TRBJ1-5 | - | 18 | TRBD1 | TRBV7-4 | CASSLVGTGEYIHQPQHF | TGTGCCAGCAGCTTAGTGGGGACAGGGGAGTACATCCATCAGCCCCAGCATTTT
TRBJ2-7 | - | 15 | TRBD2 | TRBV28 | CASMFGGGPLYEQYF | TGTGCCAGCATGTTCGGGGGAGGGCCGCTATACGAGCAGTACTTC
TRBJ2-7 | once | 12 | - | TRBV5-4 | CASSPRDHQQYF | TGTGCCAGCAGCCCTCGGGACCACCAACAGTACTTC
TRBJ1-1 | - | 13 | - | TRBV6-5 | CATHWGGNTEAFF | TGTGCCACTCACTGGGGGGGAAACACTGAAGCTTTCTTT
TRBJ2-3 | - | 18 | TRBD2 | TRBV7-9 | CASSFWGLAGGGTDTQYF | TGTGCCAGCAGCTTTTGGGGACTAGCGGGAGGCGGCACAGATACGCAGTATTTT
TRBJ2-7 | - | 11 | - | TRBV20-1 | CSARGDSVQHF | TGCAGTGCTAGAGGGGACTCGGTACAGCATTTC
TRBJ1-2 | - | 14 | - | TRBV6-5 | CASSYSMNNYGYTF | TGTGCCAGCAGTTACTCGATGAATAACTATGGCTACACCTTC
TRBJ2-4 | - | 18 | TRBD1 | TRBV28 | CASSFSPGQGYAKNIQYF | TGTGCCAGCAGTTTCTCACCCGGACAGGGCTACGCCAAAAACATTCAGTACTTC
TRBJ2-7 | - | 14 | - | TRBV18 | CASSPGGTRYEQYF | TGTGCCAGCTCACCTGGTGGGACAAGATACGAGCAGTACTTC
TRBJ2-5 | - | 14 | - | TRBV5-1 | CASSLDGRVETQYF | TGCGCCAGCAGCTTGGACGGCAGGGTTGAGACCCAGTACTTC
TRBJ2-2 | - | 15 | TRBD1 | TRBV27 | CASSFSRGLAGELFF | TGTGCCAGCAGTTTCAGCAGGGGGCTGGCCGGGGAGCTGTTTTTT
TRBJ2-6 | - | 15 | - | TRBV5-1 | CASSLRLTGANVLTF | TGCGCCAGCAGCTTGCGGTTAACCGGGGCCAACGTCCTGACTTTC
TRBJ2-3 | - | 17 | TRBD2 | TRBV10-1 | CASSDVGLAGSTDTQYF | TGCGCCAGCAGTGATGTGGGACTAGCGGGGAGCACAGATACGCAGTATTTT
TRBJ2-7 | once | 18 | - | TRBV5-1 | CASSLEAGGQLASYEQYF | TGCGCCAGCAGCTTGGAGGCCGGAGGACAGTTAGCTTCCTACGAGCAGTACTTC
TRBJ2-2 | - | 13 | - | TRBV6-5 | CASSSRPAGELFF | TGTGCCAGCAGCTCCCGACCCGCCGGGGAGCTGTTTTTT
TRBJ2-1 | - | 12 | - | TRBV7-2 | CASSLAGRGQFF | TGTGCCAGCAGCTTAGCAGGGCGGGGGCAGTTCTTC
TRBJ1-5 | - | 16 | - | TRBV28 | CASSLSPGVLGQPQHF | TGTGCCAGCAGTTTATCCCCAGGGGTGTTGGGTCAGCCCCAGCATTTT
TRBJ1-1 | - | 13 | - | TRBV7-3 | CASSLRRDTEAFF | TGTGCCAGCAGCCTACGACGGGACACAGAAGCTTTCTTT
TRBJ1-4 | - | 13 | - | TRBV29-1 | CSVEAQRSEKLFF | TGCAGCGTTGAAGCTCAGAGGTCCGAAAAACTGTTTTTT
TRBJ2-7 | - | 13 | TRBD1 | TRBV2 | CASSGTETYEQYF | TGTGCCAGCTCCGGGACAGAGACCTACGAGCAGTACTTC
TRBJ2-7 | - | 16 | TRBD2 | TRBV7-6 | CASSLVVSGRSGEQYF | TGTGCCAGCAGCTTAGTAGTTAGCGGGAGGTCGGGCGAGCAGTACTTC
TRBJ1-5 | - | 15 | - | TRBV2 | CASRRDGFSNQPQHF | TGTGCCAGCAGGAGGGACGGATTCAGCAATCAGCCCCAGCATTTT
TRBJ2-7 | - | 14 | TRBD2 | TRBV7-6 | CASSRGTSTYEQYF | TGTGCCAGCAGCCGAGGGACTAGCACCTACGAGCAGTACTTC
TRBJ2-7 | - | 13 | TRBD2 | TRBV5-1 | CASALLADYEQYF | TGCGCCAGCGCCCTACTAGCGGACTACGAGCAGTACTTC